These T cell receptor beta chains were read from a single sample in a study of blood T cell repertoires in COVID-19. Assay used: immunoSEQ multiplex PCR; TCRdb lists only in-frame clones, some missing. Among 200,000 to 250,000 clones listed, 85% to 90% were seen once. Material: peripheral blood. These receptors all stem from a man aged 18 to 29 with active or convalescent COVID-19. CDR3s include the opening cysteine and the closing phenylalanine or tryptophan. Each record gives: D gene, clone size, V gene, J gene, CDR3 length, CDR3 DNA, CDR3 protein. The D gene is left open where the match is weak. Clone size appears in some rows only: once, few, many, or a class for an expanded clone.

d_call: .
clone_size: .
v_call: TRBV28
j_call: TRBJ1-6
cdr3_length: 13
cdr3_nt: TGTGCCAGCAGCCATGCGGGAGAGATGGTCCTCCACTTT
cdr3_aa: CASSHAGEMVLHF

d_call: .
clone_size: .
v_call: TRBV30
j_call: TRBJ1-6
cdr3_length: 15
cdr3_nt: TGTGCCTGGAACAGGGAGAATGGAGAAGGTTCACCCCTCCACTTT
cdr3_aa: CAWNRENGEGSPLHF

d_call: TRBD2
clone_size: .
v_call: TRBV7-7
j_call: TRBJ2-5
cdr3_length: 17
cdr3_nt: TGTGCCAGCAGCCTGGGACTAGCGGGCAAGGGAGAGGAGACCCAGTACTTC
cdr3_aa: CASSLGLAGKGEETQYF

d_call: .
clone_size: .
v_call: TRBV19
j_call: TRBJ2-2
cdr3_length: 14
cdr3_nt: TGTGCCAGTAGTAGTCCGGGTAACACCGGGGAGCTGTTTTTT
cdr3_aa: CASSSPGNTGELFF

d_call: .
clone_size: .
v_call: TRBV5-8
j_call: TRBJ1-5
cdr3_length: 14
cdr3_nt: TGTGCCAGCAGCCCTCGGGTCCTGAATCAGCCCCAGCATTTT
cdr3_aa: CASSPRVLNQPQHF

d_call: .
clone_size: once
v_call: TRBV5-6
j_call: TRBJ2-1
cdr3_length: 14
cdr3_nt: TGTGCCAGCAGCTTGACAGGAGCCGACAATGAGCAGTTCTTC
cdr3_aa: CASSLTGADNEQFF

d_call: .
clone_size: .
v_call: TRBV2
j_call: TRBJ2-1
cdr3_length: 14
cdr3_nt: TGTGCCCTATCTCCCGGGGGTTCCTACAATGAGCAGTTCTTC
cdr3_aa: CALSPGGSYNEQFF

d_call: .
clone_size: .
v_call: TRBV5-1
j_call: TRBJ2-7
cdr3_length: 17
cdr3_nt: TGCGCCAGCAGCTTGGGAACGGACAGAAAATGGGGCTACGAGCAGTACTTC
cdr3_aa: CASSLGTDRKWGYEQYF

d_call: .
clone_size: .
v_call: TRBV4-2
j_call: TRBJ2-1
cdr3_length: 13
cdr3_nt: TGTGCCAGCAGCCAAGATTCTCGCAATGAGCAGTTCTTC
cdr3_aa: CASSQDSRNEQFF

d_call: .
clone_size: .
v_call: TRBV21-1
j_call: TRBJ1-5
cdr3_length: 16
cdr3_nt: TGTGCCAGGTCCGCAGGGGGTGAAGGTAGCAATCAGCCCCAGCATTTT
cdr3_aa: CARSAGGEGSNQPQHF

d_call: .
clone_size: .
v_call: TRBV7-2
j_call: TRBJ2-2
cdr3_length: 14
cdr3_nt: TGTGCCAGCAGCTCCGGACAAAACACCGGGGAGCTGTTTTTT
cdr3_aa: CASSSGQNTGELFF

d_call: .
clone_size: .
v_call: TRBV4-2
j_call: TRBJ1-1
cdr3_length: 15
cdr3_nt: TGTGCCAGCAGCCAAGCCCTTGGGGCGGGAACTGAAGCTTTCTTT
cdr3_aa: CASSQALGAGTEAFF

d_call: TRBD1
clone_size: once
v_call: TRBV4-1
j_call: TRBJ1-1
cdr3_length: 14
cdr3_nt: TGCGCCAGCATACCCGGACAGGGGGCCCGACACGCTTTCTTT
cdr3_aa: CASIPGQGARHAFF